This T cell receptor beta chain is drawn from a study of blood T cell repertoires in COVID-19. For the study at large: Donors in the United States, Italy and Spain gave samples during acute or convalescent COVID-19. In each case, the material was cDNA or gDNA derived from T cells, B-cell-depleted T cells, or PBMCs.

Measured with immunoSEQ multiplex PCR; TCRdb has only the in-frame clones, and not every one. The sample holds about 170,000 clones; 80% to 90% are singletons and the top ten take 9.5% to 12%. In Seattle, patients joined the study during active infection and were tracked longitudinally. Germline CDR1 reads LGHNT; CDR2 reads FRNRAP. The CDR3 extends over 18 amino acids. V lost 0 bases to trimming and J lost 2 bases; unmatched junction nucleotides: 9. The V call is TRBV12-5, the J call TRBJ2-1; 8 bases align to TRBD2. The sequenced material came from peripheral blood. This TCR came from a woman aged 55-75 years with COVID-19, enrolled during active disease. The CDR3 is CASGLVRDGRGPYNEQFF. The CDR3 nucleotides read TGTGCTAGTGGTTTGGTACGTGACGGGAGGGGCCCCTACAATGAGCAGTTCTTC.